This T cell receptor beta chain was identified in a study of CD8 T cells in ankylosing spondylitis. This clonotype was seen many times. Its antigen remains unidentified. Findings and limits, study-wide: Peripheral blood samples showed relatively rare disease-linked clones, and these clones were CD8+.

The germline gives CDR1 LGHNT, CDR2 FRNRAP. V was clipped by 1 base and J by 5 bases, with 17 bases between them. The CDR3 is made up of 16 amino acids. From the 5' RACE reads, TCRdb called clonotypes with MiXCR, one entry per CDR3 protein. The sample yields tens of thousands of distinct CDR3 sequences, 7.2% seen once. The V and J genes are TRBV12-5 and TRBJ2-5; D uncertain. The sequence came from a male donor with ankylosing spondylitis or in good health (not recorded which). Specimen: blood, either unsorted or a sorted T cell fraction (not recorded which). The CDR3 sequence is CASGLEGWGSQETQYF. Here the CDR3 DNA reads TGTGCTAGTGGTTTGGAAGGTTGGGGATCCCAGGAGACCCAGTACTTC.